This T cell receptor (beta chain) was identified in a study of cytomegalovirus exposure and HLA in healthy donors. Whole-study results and caveats: In a later analysis, parvovirus B19, influenza, CMV and Epstein-Barr virus appeared linked to several top co-occurrence clusters. The study designated 150 to 200 TCR beta chains cytomegalovirus-associated.

This clone has more than one count but fewer than ten. The antigen remains unidentified. The primer mix had 60 Vbeta and 13 Jbeta primers. Here immunoSEQ multiplex PCR was the method, and the copy in TCRdb shows in-frame clones only, minus some. The table shows roughly 65,000 clones, with 68% occurring only once. Trimming stripped 3 bases from V and 3 bases from J, with 20 bases between. The CDR3 spans 17 residues. CDR1 and CDR2 (germline): MGHDK, SYGVNS. The V and J genes are TRBV25-1 and TRBJ1-1; D not certain. The receptor comes from a man in his forties in good health and CMV-seropositive. Sample: PBMCs. This CDR3 reads CASSERRAPGPDTEAFF. The CDR3 region has the DNA TGTGCCAGCAGTGAGCGGAGGGCACCTGGGCCGGACACTGAAGCTTTCTTT.